The entry below describes one TCR beta chain. Its target is unknown. This record comes from a study of vaccination effects on CD4 cells after COVID-19. Study-wide background: Following the second dose by a median of 72 days, the post-vaccine samples were obtained.

The germline V and J ends were trimmed by 3 bases and 5 bases, with 13 bases remaining between them. Germline V lookup: CDR1 KGHSH, CDR2 LQKENI. CDR3 size: 14 residues. In the ViraFEST assay, antigen-specific CD4+ clonotypes were identified by expansion after peptide-pool stimulation. The culture ran for under eleven days, and then CD4+ T cells were isolated. Subjects were given two BNT162b2 or mRNA-1273 vaccine doses. They grew roughly 2 million PBMC in each well, adding about 10 IU/ml IL-2 and 7.5 to 10 ug/ml peptides. Generated by immunoSEQ multiplex PCR, the TCRdb table keeps only in-frame clones and is missing some. The data show under 85,000 clones, 60% to 85% seen once. Regarding the study as a whole: Cross-reaction with common cold coronaviruses was seen in only 1 of 255 vaccine-induced clones from healthy vaccinees.

This clonotype originated in a human donor who received a COVID-19 vaccine. The chain links TRBV18 to TRBJ1-1, with D possibly TRBD1 on 5 matching bases. Sequences were derived from CD4+ T cells from PBMCs cultured with HCoV-OC43 spike peptides, sampled after COVID-19 vaccination. The subset denotes: HCoV-OC43 spike overlapping peptide pool stimulation. The CDR3 loop reads CASSPRRGGTEAFF. Written as DNA, the CDR3 is TGTGCCAGCTCACCCCGTCGGGGGGGGACTGAAGCTTTCTTT.